One sample yielded the 16 T cell receptor beta chains listed below, sequenced in a study of blood T cell repertoires in COVID-19. The protocol was immunoSEQ multiplex PCR, while the TCRdb copy is restricted to in-frame clones and leaves out a portion. The sample includes about 240,000 clones, about 82% of them seen just once. The sample taken for sequencing was peripheral blood. The receptors originated from a man of 80 years or more with acute or convalescent COVID-19.

The rearrangement joins TRBV7-9 to TRBJ1-5; D is unclear. CDR3 length: 13 amino acids. V lost 0 bases and J lost 5, with 5 bases in between. Germline values: CDR1 SEHNR, CDR2 FQNEAQ (reference sequence). The CDR3 spells CASSLAGDQPQHF. In DNA form, the CDR3 reads TGTGCCAGCAGCTTAGCCGGGGATCAGCCCCAGCATTTT. Variable domain in full (rest from reference TRBV7-9 and TRBJ1-5): DTGVSQNPRHKITKRGQNVTFRCDPISEHNRLYWYRQTLGQGPEFLTYFQNEAQLEKSRLLSDRFSAERPKGSFSTLEIQRTEQGDSAMYLCASSLAGDQPQHFGDGTRLSIL.

The V gene is TRBV10-2, the J gene TRBJ2-4; D might be TRBD2 (5 bases). The germline CDR1 and CDR2 sequences are WSHSY and SAAADI. The CDR3 contains 17 residues. Trimming pared 0 bases from V and 0 bases from J, leaving 12 bases between. This CDR3 is CASSESLRVGAKNIQYF. The CDR3, as DNA: TGCGCCAGCAGTGAGTCATTGAGGGTGGGAGCCAAAAACATTCAGTACTTC.

V gene TRBV27 combines with J gene TRBJ2-1; TRBD2 agrees at 9 bases. The V gene's germline CDR1 is MNHEY and CDR2 SMNVEV (reference sequence). Trimming took 6 bases from V and 7 from J; bases not matched to a gene: 10. The CDR3 has 15 residues. CDR3 amino acids: CASRGGLAWGNEQFF. The CDR3 nucleotides are TGTGCCAGCAGGGGAGGACTAGCGTGGGGGAATGAGCAGTTCTTC.

The chain employs TRBV19 and TRBJ1-2; weak D call: TRBD1 (5 bases). The CDR3 totals 15 residues. Per germline, CDR1 LNHDA and CDR2 SQIVND (reference sequence). The V and J ends lost 10 bases and 0 bases respectively, with 18 bases between them. CDR3 region: CATLGAGTANYGYTF. CDR3 sequence (DNA): TGTGCCACCCTAGGGGCAGGCACAGCTAACTATGGCTACACCTTC.

The J gene is TRBJ1-4, the V gene TRBV4-3; possible D gene TRBD1, 5 bases. Germline V gene lookup returns CDR1 LGHNA and CDR2 YSLEER. The CDR3 has 16 amino acids. V was pared by 1 base and J by 7 bases, with 16 bases between. The chain's CDR3 is CASSQGRALQFEKLFF. The CDR3 DNA sequence: TGCGCCAGCAGCCAAGGCAGGGCGCTACAGTTTGAAAAACTGTTTTTT.

The V gene is TRBV15, the J gene TRBJ1-2; D is uncertain. CDR1 LNHNV and CDR2 YYDKDF come from the germline V gene (reference sequence). The CDR3 length is 16 residues. Trimming removed 3 bases from V and 6 bases from J, with 20 bases in between. CDR3 residues: CATSSGSAQVPDGYTF. The CDR3 DNA sequence: TGTGCCACCAGCAGTGGCAGTGCACAAGTTCCCGATGGCTACACCTTC. The full variable domain, in which reference TRBV15 and TRBJ1-2 provide the parts outside the CDR3, is DAMVIQNPRYQVTQFGKPVTLSCSQTLNHNVMYWYQQKSSQAPKLLFHYYDKDFNNEADTPDNFQSRRPNTSFCFLDIRSPGLGDTAMYLCATSSGSAQVPDGYTFGSGTRLTVV.

This clone was recorded once. V and J are TRBV27 and TRBJ2-7; 7 positions match TRBD1. Losses at the gene ends were 11 bases for V and 1 base for J; bases not matched to a gene: 5. CDR1 and CDR2 (germline): MNHEY, SMNVEV (reference sequence). There are 12 residues in the CDR3. Written as DNA, the CDR3 is TGTGCCGGATGGGACAGATCCTACGAGCAGTACTTC. Its translation is CAGWDRSYEQYF.

The CDR3 region is CSVFGLYNEQFF. The CDR3 bases are TGCAGCGTTTTTGGACTGTACAATGAGCAGTTCTTC. V is TRBV29-1 and J is TRBJ2-1, with D perhaps matching TRBD2 (5 bases). CDR1 and CDR2 from the germline V gene are SQVTM and ANQGSEA. CDR3 length equals 12 residues. V gave up 5 bases and J gave up 4 bases, with 9 bases separating them.

The chain couples TRBV12-3 or TRBV12-4 to TRBJ1-2; 8 bases are a match to TRBD1. Trimming cost V 5 bases and J 8 bases; bases outside gene matches: 4. This CDR3 comprises 12 residues. CDR3 sequence reads: CASSRDRRGYTF. The CDR3, as DNA: TGTGCCAGCAGTCGGGACAGGAGAGGCTACACCTTC.

The chain couples TRBV3-1 (or the pseudogene TRBV3-2) to TRBJ2-1, with TRBD1 matching 7 bases. Germline loops: CDR1 LGHDT, CDR2 YNNKEL (reference sequence). Trimming took 4 bases from V and 3 from J; bases not matched to a gene: 9. The CDR3 loop spans 16 amino acids. CDR3 loop: CASSLIRGDSYNEQFF. The CDR3 region has the DNA TGTGCCAGCAGCCTCATTAGAGGGGACAGCTACAATGAGCAGTTCTTC.

J is TRBJ1-1 and V is TRBV5-1; possible D gene TRBD1, 5 bases. With 0 bases removed from V and 4 bases from J, the gap between germline ends came to 16 bases. CDR3 length equals 16 residues. CDR1 is SGHRS and CDR2 is YFSETQ in the germline V gene. CDR3 nucleotide sequence: TGCGCCAGCAGCTTGGGGCGTAGGGGAGGGATCACTGAAGCTTTCTTT. It specifies CASSLGRRGGITEAFF.

J is TRBJ2-5 and V is TRBV27; maybe TRBD1 (5 bases). V lost 2 bases to trimming and J lost 5 bases, with 9 bases between them. The germline CDR1 and CDR2 sequences are MNHEY and SMNVEV (reference sequence). This CDR3 contains 13 residues. The CDR3 bases are TGTGCCAGCAGTTTAAGGGGCTTGGAGACCCAGTACTTC. Translation gives CASSLRGLETQYF.

This clone was observed once. The rearrangement joins TRBV27 to TRBJ1-4, with unresolved D. The germline gives CDR1 MNHEY, CDR2 SMNVEV (reference sequence). Trimming left V 2 bases short and J 4 bases short, with 8 bases between. The CDR3 has 14 residues. The CDR3 here is CASSLGRSNEKLFF. CDR3 DNA: TGTGCCAGCAGTTTAGGTCGGAGTAATGAAAAACTGTTTTTT.

This clone was detected once. The rearrangement joins TRBV29-1 to TRBJ1-2; D gene unclear. Germline CDR1 reads SQVTM; CDR2 reads ANQGSEA. This CDR3 is built from 11 residues. Trimming shortened V by 4 bases and J by 6 bases, and 9 bases separated the two germline ends. Here the CDR3 reads CSVASGDGYTF. DNA for the CDR3: TGCAGCGTTGCGTCAGGTGATGGCTACACCTTC.

V is TRBV19 and J is TRBJ2-3; tentative D call: TRBD2 (5 bases). V lost 5 bases and J 8 bases, leaving 11 bases between the germline ends. This CDR3 spans 12 amino acids. The germline V gene encodes CDR1 LNHDA and CDR2 SQIVND (reference sequence). In nucleotides, the CDR3 is TGTGCCAGTAGTTGGTCGGGAACTACGCAGTATTTT. Translating gives CASSWSGTTQYF.

V is TRBV24-1 and J is TRBJ2-1; 13 bases agree with TRBD2. The CDR3 covers 18 residues. J gave up 3 bases and V 2 bases, and 6 bases lay outside the gene matches. Per the germline V gene, CDR1 is KGHDR and CDR2 is SFDVKD. CDR3 DNA: TGTGCCACCAGTGATTCGATGGGACTAGCGGGGAGCTACAATGAGCAGTTCTTC. Amino acid sequence: CATSDSMGLAGSYNEQFF.